These 28 T cell receptor beta chains originate from one sample sequenced in a study of blood T cell repertoires in COVID-19. Some clones are missing from TCRdb's copy, which holds only in-frame ones; the method was immunoSEQ multiplex PCR. The data show about 210,000 clones, roughly nine tenths seen once. Sequenced input: peripheral blood. These TCRs come from a man aged 40-49 years with acute or convalescent COVID-19.

V and J are TRBV11-3 and TRBJ2-7; 14 nucleotides match TRBD2. The V gene's germline CDR1 is SGHNT and CDR2 YENEEA. This CDR3 region has 16 residues. V lost 0 bases to trimming and J lost 4 bases; unmatched junction nucleotides: 2. The CDR3 DNA follows: TGTGCCAGCAGCTTAGATGGGACTAGCGGGGGATACGAGCAGTACTTC. Encoded protein: CASSLDGTSGGYEQYF.

The chain joins TRBV5-1 to TRBJ2-7, with 14 nucleotides matching TRBD2. V gave up 0 bases and J gave up 5 bases; unmatched junction bases: 4. The CDR3 length is 16 residues. Per the germline V gene, CDR1 is SGHRS and CDR2 is YFSETQ. The CDR3 region is CASSLGGTSGRHEQYF. Here the CDR3 DNA reads TGCGCCAGCAGCTTGGGAGGGACTAGCGGGAGACACGAGCAGTACTTC. Variable domain in full (rest from reference TRBV5-1 and TRBJ2-7): KAGVTQTPRYLIKTRGQQVTLSCSPISGHRSVSWYQQTPGQGLQFLFEYFSETQRNKGNFPGRFSGRQFSNSRSEMNVSTLELGDSALYLCASSLGGTSGRHEQYFGPGTRLTVT.

This sequence joins TRBV2 and TRBJ2-5; D unclear. In germline, CDR1 is SNHLY, CDR2 FYNNEI. The CDR3 has 14 amino acids. V was clipped by 4 bases and J by 0 bases, with 9 bases between them. The DNA of the CDR3 is TGTGCCAGCAGTGGAAACAGTAACCAAGAGACCCAGTACTTC. It codes for CASSGNSNQETQYF.

The genes are TRBV3-1 (or the pseudogene TRBV3-2) and TRBJ2-3; TRBD2 agrees at 10 bases. There are 16 residues in the CDR3. J gave up 0 bases and V 2 bases, and 2 bases lay outside the gene matches. Germline lookup yields CDR1 LGHDT and CDR2 YNNKEL (reference sequence). This CDR3 reads CASSQQLAGSTDTQYF. CDR3 nucleotides: TGTGCCAGCAGCCAACAACTAGCGGGGAGCACAGATACGCAGTATTTT.

J is TRBJ2-1 and V is TRBV19; a possible D gene is TRBD1 (5 bases). The CDR3 loop spans 15 amino acids. Germline V CDR1 and CDR2: LNHDA, SQIVND (reference sequence). Trimming shortened V by 3 bases and J by 2 bases, and 11 bases separated the two germline ends. CDR3 protein: CASSIVWGAYNEQFF. The CDR3 nucleotides are TGTGCCAGTAGTATTGTGTGGGGCGCCTACAATGAGCAGTTCTTC.

This chain uses TRBV7-6 with TRBJ2-3; 7 bases line up with TRBD2. The CDR3 length is 15 residues. Germline loops: CDR1 SGHVS, CDR2 FNYEAQ. Trimming at V came to 5 bases and at J to 0 bases, leaving 5 bases not matched to a gene. The CDR3 here is CASSEWTSSTDTQYF. The CDR3 DNA reads TGTGCCAGCAGCGAGTGGACTAGTAGCACAGATACGCAGTATTTT. The entire variable domain, with the rest obtained from reference TRBV7-6 and TRBJ2-3, is as follows: GAGVSQSPRYKVTKRGQDVALRCDPISGHVSLYWYRQALGQGPEFLTYFNYEAQQDKSGLPNDRFSAERPEGSISTLTIQRTEQRDSAMYRCASSEWTSSTDTQYFGPGTRLTVL.

This clone was counted between two and nine times. The chain has TRBV4-2 and TRBJ2-2; tentatively, D is TRBD2 (5 bases). The CDR3 has 14 residues. In germline, CDR1 is LGHNA, CDR2 YNFKEQ. V gave up 5 bases and J gave up 7 bases, with 14 bases separating them. CDR3 bases: TGTGCCAGCAGCGACTATCCCGTGGGCGGGGAGCTGTTTTTT. It yields the protein CASSDYPVGGELFF.

This rearrangement joins TRBV2 to TRBJ2-3; D gene unclear. Trimming shortened V by 4 bases and J by 6 bases, and 11 bases separated the two germline ends. CDR3 length: 13 residues. Germline V lookup: CDR1 SNHLY, CDR2 FYNNEI. Written as DNA, the CDR3 is TGTGCCAGCAGTGGTTTAAGCTTTGATACGCAGTATTTT. Residues: CASSGLSFDTQYF.

This chain connects TRBV5-4 to TRBJ2-2; D gene unclear. The germline V gene has CDR1 SGHNT and CDR2 YYREEE (reference sequence). This CDR3 is 12 amino acids long. Trimming removed 6 bases from V and 3 bases from J, with 6 bases in between. The CDR3 loop reads CASNPDTGELFF. For the CDR3, the DNA is TGTGCCAGCAATCCGGACACCGGGGAGCTGTTTTTT.

The chain employs TRBV5-1 and TRBJ2-7; 12 bases line up with TRBD2. The V gene's germline CDR1 is SGHRS and CDR2 YFSETQ. The CDR3 totals 14 residues. V lost 3 bases to trimming and J lost 3 bases; unmatched junction nucleotides: 1. The DNA of the CDR3 is TGCGCCAGCAGCTCACTAGCGGGAGGCTACGAGCAGTACTTC. This sequence encodes CASSSLAGGYEQYF.

The chain joins TRBV9 to TRBJ1-1; D gene uncertain. Germline V gene data show CDR1 as SGDLS and CDR2 as YYNGEE. This CDR3 has 9 residues. Trimming shortened V by 4 bases and J by 12 bases, and 7 bases separated the two germline ends. CDR3: CASSLNSFF. Here the CDR3 DNA reads TGTGCCAGCAGCCTTAATTCTTTCTTT.

This rearrangement joins TRBV5-1 to TRBJ2-1, with TRBD2 matching over 8 bases. After removal of 4 bases from V and 7 bases from J, the junction contained 16 bases not matched to a gene. Germline V gene sequence: CDR1 SGHRS, CDR2 YFSETQ. The CDR3 covers 17 residues. DNA for the CDR3: TGCGCCAGCAGCCCCTCCCTGAGCGGGGGACCGAGGAATGAGCAGTTCTTC. Translation gives CASSPSLSGGPRNEQFF. Full variable domain (rest looked up from reference TRBV5-1 and TRBJ2-1): KAGVTQTPRYLIKTRGQQVTLSCSPISGHRSVSWYQQTPGQGLQFLFEYFSETQRNKGNFPGRFSGRQFSNSRSEMNVSTLELGDSALYLCASSPSLSGGPRNEQFFGPGTRLTVL.

The chain recombines TRBV20-1 with TRBJ2-3, with unresolved D. The CDR3 length is 11 residues. Germline lookup yields CDR1 DFQATT and CDR2 SNEGSKA (reference sequence). The ends were cut back, 4 bases at V and 2 bases at J, with 4 bases in the middle. CDR3 bases: TGCAGTGCTAAAGCCACAGATACGCAGTATTTT. Its translation: CSAKATDTQYF.

This clone was seen a single time. The DNA for the CDR3 is TGTGCCAGCAGCCCTATTCTCACCGGGGAGCTGTTTTTT. It yields the protein CASSPILTGELFF. The chain couples TRBV14 to TRBJ2-2; no reliable D call. The CDR3 sequence is 13 residues long. CDR1 is SGHDN, CDR2 FVKESK, per germline. The V and J ends lost 4 bases and 4 bases respectively, with 7 bases between them.

About this clone: The identical CDR3 is also encoded by other nucleotide sequences in the sample. CDR3: CASSDRGPYEQYF. The CDR3 coding sequence is TGTGCCAGTAGTGACAGGGGTCCCTACGAGCAGTACTTC. This chain connects TRBV19 to TRBJ2-7; 8 bases are a match to TRBD1. Germline V gene sequence: CDR1 LNHDA, CDR2 SQIVND (reference sequence). Trimming took 5 bases from V and 2 from J; bases not matched to a gene: 2. The CDR3 loop spans 13 amino acids.

J is TRBJ1-4 and V is TRBV5-1, with D perhaps matching TRBD1 (5 bases). V was cut by 2 bases and J by 1 base, with 12 bases left in between. This CDR3 comprises 16 residues. In germline, CDR1 is SGHRS, CDR2 YFSETQ. The CDR3 protein is CASSLVPTGTNEKLFF. In nucleotides, the CDR3 is TGCGCCAGCAGCTTAGTTCCTACAGGAACTAATGAAAAACTGTTTTTT.

The genes are TRBV6-6 and TRBJ2-7; 7 bases agree with TRBD2. J lost 6 bases, V lost 3 bases, and 8 bases had no gene match. CDR1 is MNHNY and CDR2 is SVGAGI in the germline V gene (reference sequence). The CDR3 extends over 14 amino acids. The CDR3 spells CASSYTAWGGEQYF. For the CDR3, the DNA is TGTGCCAGCAGTTATACGGCGTGGGGGGGCGAGCAGTACTTC.

The chain combines TRBV27 with TRBJ1-1, with TRBD1 matching 7 bases. The germline gives CDR1 MNHEY, CDR2 SMNVEV (reference sequence). The CDR3 is 14 amino acids. V shed 6 bases, J shed 0 bases, and the junction held 4 bases outside the gene matches. CDR3 sequence (DNA): TGTGCCAGCAGCTGGACAGGTGTGAACACTGAAGCTTTCTTT. Its translation is CASSWTGVNTEAFF.

This rearrangement joins TRBV13 to TRBJ2-5, with a possible D match to TRBD2 (6 bases). Germline CDR1 PRHDT, CDR2 FYEKMQ (reference sequence). The ends were cut back, 3 bases at V and 9 bases at J, with 26 bases in the middle. CDR3 length: 17 amino acids. The CDR3 sequence: CASSFGSSGAEPPAQYF. The CDR3 DNA reads as TGTGCCAGCAGCTTTGGTTCATCGGGAGCGGAACCCCCGGCCCAGTACTTC.

This rearrangement joins TRBV7-6 to TRBJ2-1, with TRBD1 matching 7 bases. The CDR3 covers 16 residues. V lost 5 bases, J lost 6 bases, and 13 bases stayed unmatched. Germline V CDR1 and CDR2: SGHVS, FNYEAQ. DNA of the CDR3: TGTGCCAGCAGCCGAGTTTCCGCAGGGGGATTCAATGAGCAGTTCTTC. Protein sequence: CASSRVSAGGFNEQFF.

This rearrangement joins TRBV27 to TRBJ2-1, with D tentatively TRBD1 (6 bases). Germline V gives CDR1 MNHEY, CDR2 SMNVEV (reference sequence). The CDR3 spans 15 residues. The V end lost 5 bases, the J end lost 5 bases, and 16 bases lay between the germline ends. The CDR3 protein is CASSIGAGANNEQFF. The CDR3 DNA is TGTGCCAGCAGTATCGGGGCAGGGGCCAACAATGAGCAGTTCTTC.

The rearrangement links TRBV5-1 to TRBJ2-5; possible D gene TRBD2, 6 bases. Trimming stripped 7 bases from V and 1 base from J, with 11 bases between. The length of the CDR3 is 13 residues. The germline gives CDR1 SGHRS, CDR2 YFSETQ. CDR3 region: CASSGGTQETQYF. As DNA, the CDR3 is TGCGCCAGCTCCGGGGGAACCCAAGAGACCCAGTACTTC.

The V and J genes are TRBV5-4 and TRBJ2-2; no definite D call. CDR1 and CDR2 from the germline V gene are SGHNT and YYREEE (reference sequence). The CDR3 covers 14 residues. Between the trimmed V and J ends, which lost 2 bases and 1 base, there was a span of 6 bases. For the CDR3, the DNA is TGTGCCAGCAGCTTTACAGTGAACACCGGGGAGCTGTTTTTT. Encoded protein: CASSFTVNTGELFF.

V usage is TRBV6-2 or TRBV6-3 and J usage is TRBJ2-7, with TRBD2 matching over 9 bases. The trim removed 3 bases at V and 6 bases at J, leaving 3 bases unmatched. CDR3 size: 13 residues. Germline assignment: CDR1 MNHEY and CDR2 SVGEGT. The CDR3 protein is CASSYGRGGEQYF. In nucleotides, the CDR3 is TGTGCCAGCAGTTATGGGCGGGGGGGCGAGCAGTACTTC.

The chain carries TRBV5-1 and TRBJ2-3, with D perhaps TRBD2 (5 bases). This CDR3 comprises 14 residues. Germline loops: CDR1 SGHRS, CDR2 YFSETQ. V dropped 4 bases and J dropped 7 bases, with 16 bases sitting between them. The CDR3 sequence: CASSPATEGNTQYF. The CDR3 DNA sequence: TGCGCCAGCAGCCCGGCAACTGAGGGTAATACGCAGTATTTT. Looking up the rest from reference TRBV5-1 and TRBJ2-3 gives the full variable domain: KAGVTQTPRYLIKTRGQQVTLSCSPISGHRSVSWYQQTPGQGLQFLFEYFSETQRNKGNFPGRFSGRQFSNSRSEMNVSTLELGDSALYLCASSPATEGNTQYFGPGTRLTVL.

This clone appeared a few times. The J gene is TRBJ2-5, the V gene TRBV29-1; TRBD2 aligns across 9 bases. J gave up 6 bases and V 3 bases, and 17 bases lay outside the gene matches. Germline lookup yields CDR1 SQVTM and CDR2 ANQGSEA. This CDR3 is 17 amino acids long. The CDR3 spells CSVDGPSGAPTPKTQYF. The DNA of the CDR3 is TGCAGCGTTGATGGGCCTAGCGGGGCCCCAACCCCAAAGACCCAGTACTTC.

The rearrangement joins TRBV5-1 to TRBJ2-3, with D perhaps matching TRBD1 (5 bases). The germline CDR1 and CDR2 sequences are SGHRS and YFSETQ. Trimming took off 1 base at V and 3 bases at J, with 9 bases between the two ends. CDR3 size: 14 residues. CDR3 residues: CASSLTGFTDTQYF. CDR3 coding DNA: TGCGCCAGCAGCTTGACAGGTTTTACAGATACGCAGTATTTT.

The gene calls are TRBV11-3 and TRBJ2-2, with D unclear. Trimming left V 2 bases short and J 0 bases short, with 7 bases between. Germline V CDR1 and CDR2: SGHNT, YENEEA. The CDR3 covers 15 residues. CDR3 loop: CASSLSGSNTGELFF. CDR3 DNA sequence: TGTGCCAGCAGCTTAAGTGGCTCGAACACCGGGGAGCTGTTTTTT.